Presented here are 28 T cell receptor beta chains from one specimen sequenced in a study of cytomegalovirus exposure and HLA in healthy donors. The PCR had 60 Vbeta and 13 Jbeta primers. Sequencing used immunoSEQ multiplex PCR; TCRdb keeps in-frame clones, though not all of them. The repertoire includes more than 90,000 clones, roughly 78% of them detected once, and just over 0.75% sits in the top ten. Sequenced input: PBMCs. The receptors shown here come from an older woman in good health and CMV-seronegative.

V and J are TRBV12-5 and TRBJ2-5; 7 bases are shared with TRBD2. CDR1 is LGHNT, CDR2 FRNRAP, per germline. The V segment lost 7 bases and the J segment 4 bases; nucleotides outside the gene matches: 9. The CDR3 covers 14 residues. The CDR3 here is CASAIGGGRETQYF. CDR3 coding DNA: TGTGCTAGTGCCATTGGGGGGGGACGAGAGACCCAGTACTTC.

The chain carries TRBV30 and TRBJ1-1; D is ambiguous. CDR1 and CDR2 from the germline V gene are GTSNPN and SVGIG (reference sequence). V was cut by 3 bases and J by 6 bases, with 14 bases left in between. CDR3 length equals 13 residues. In DNA, the CDR3 is TGTGCCTGGAGGGGCCGGGGTACCTCTGAAGCTTTCTTT. Its protein product is CAWRGRGTSEAFF.

The chain couples TRBV6-5 to TRBJ2-1, with 11 bases fitting TRBD1. Germline trimming cut 0 bases from V and 9 bases from J; bases unmatched to any gene: 7. CDR1 and CDR2 (germline): MNHEY, SVGAGI. The CDR3 spans 16 residues. CDR3 DNA: TGTGCCAGCAGTTACTCGCTGGGACAGGGGGGGAGTGAGCAGTTCTTC. Translation: CASSYSLGQGGSEQFF.

This chain connects TRBV9 to TRBJ1-4; TRBD1 aligns across 8 bases. Unmatched junction bases numbered 9, after V lost 4 bases and J lost 7 bases. Germline values: CDR1 SGDLS, CDR2 YYNGEE. This CDR3 is built from 15 residues. CDR3 bases: TGTGCCAGCAGCTCCTCGGGGACAGGCCTTGAAAAACTGTTTTTT. Translating it yields CASSSSGTGLEKLFF.

The genes are TRBV7-2 and TRBJ2-3, with D uncertain. The germline V gene has CDR1 SGHTA and CDR2 FQGNSA. Trimming shortened V by 5 bases and J by 3 bases, and 12 bases separated the two germline ends. The CDR3 sequence is 14 residues long. The CDR3 sequence: CASSLDRGTDTQYF. The CDR3 DNA reads as TGTGCCAGCAGCCTCGATCGAGGAACAGATACGCAGTATTTT.

The chain is built from TRBV5-6 and TRBJ2-7, with D uncertain. Trimming cost V 0 bases and J 6 bases, with 13 bases left between them. Germline loops: CDR1 SGHDT, CDR2 YYEEEE. The length of the CDR3 is 14 residues. For the CDR3, the DNA is TGTGCCAGCAGCTTGGCAATGGGTTCGGGCGAGCAGTACTTC. Protein product: CASSLAMGSGEQYF.

The chain carries TRBV4-3 and TRBJ2-3, with 7 positions matching TRBD2. Germline lookup yields CDR1 LGHNA and CDR2 YSLEER. V was pared by 4 bases and J by 5 bases, with 6 bases of the junction left unmatched. The CDR3 is made up of 14 amino acids. The CDR3 nucleotides read TGCGCCAGCAGCCGCGGACTAGAAGGAGATACGCAGTATTTT. Its translation: CASSRGLEGDTQYF.

The table lists this clone with a count of one. The chain links TRBV29-1 to TRBJ2-5; D is possibly TRBD2 (6 bases). The V gene's germline CDR1 is SQVTM and CDR2 ANQGSEA. The CDR3 loop spans 16 amino acids. The germline V and J ends were trimmed by 1 base and 2 bases, with 17 bases remaining between them. The CDR3 coding sequence is TGCAGCGTTGAAGGGCCCCATGCGGGGATACAAGAGACCCAGTACTTC. It yields the protein CSVEGPHAGIQETQYF.

The chain employs TRBV28 and TRBJ2-7, with TRBD2 identical over 9 bases. The ends lost 6 bases at V and 2 bases at J; junction bases unmatched: 14. CDR3 length equals 17 residues. Per the germline V gene, CDR1 is MDHEN and CDR2 is SYDVKM. CDR3 nucleotide sequence: TGTGCCAGCAGCTTAAAGGGGAGCGGGAGGTCCCCCTACGAGCAGTACTTC. Encoded protein: CASSLKGSGRSPYEQYF.

The rearrangement links TRBV2 to TRBJ2-7; TRBD2 matches 12 bases. The CDR3 extends over 14 amino acids. Germline CDR1 and CDR2: SNHLY and FYNNEI. V was clipped by 9 bases and J by 4 bases; unmatched bases: 7. CDR3 in amino acids: CASCLGLAGYEQYF. CDR3 DNA sequence: TGTGCCAGTTGCCTAGGACTAGCGGGATACGAGCAGTACTTC.

V and J are TRBV6-5 and TRBJ2-7; D is undetermined. Trimming removed 2 bases from V and 6 bases from J, with 5 bases in between. The CDR3 length is 11 residues. Germline-derived CDR1 and CDR2 are MNHEY and SVGAGI. The CDR3 DNA reads as TGTGCCAGCAGTTACCTCGGCGAGCAGTACTTC. This encodes CASSYLGEQYF.

In this sample, this clone turned up once. The genes are TRBV12-5 and TRBJ2-1; TRBD2 agrees at 13 bases. This CDR3 has 16 amino acids. Germline assignment: CDR1 LGHNT and CDR2 FRNRAP. Unmatched junction bases numbered 6, after V lost 3 bases and J lost 7 bases. The CDR3 region is CASGFVTSGRANEQFF. CDR3 bases: TGTGCTAGTGGTTTTGTTACTAGCGGGAGGGCGAATGAGCAGTTCTTC.

This chain uses TRBV7-2 with TRBJ1-5; D gene uncertain. This CDR3 comprises 15 residues. The V end lost 1 base, the J end lost 6 bases, and 13 bases lay between the germline ends. Looked up from germline, CDR1 is SGHTA and CDR2 is FQGNSA. Written as DNA, the CDR3 is TGTGCCAGCAGCTTAGAGAGCGGCGGCCGTCAGCCCCAGCATTTT. It is translated as CASSLESGGRQPQHF. The whole variable domain, remainder taken from reference TRBV7-2 and TRBJ1-5, is GAGVSQSPSNKVTEKGKDVELRCDPISGHTALYWYRQSLGQGLEFLIYFQGNSAPDKSGLPSDRFSAERTGGSVSTLTIQRTQQEDSAVYLCASSLESGGRQPQHFGDGTRLSIL.

V and J are TRBV7-9 and TRBJ2-7, with a weak D call TRBD1 (6 bases). Deletions cut 5 bases from V and 2 bases from J, with 10 bases between. Germline V CDR1 and CDR2: SEHNR, FQNEAQ (reference sequence). The CDR3 totals 13 residues. The CDR3 loop is CASSSRGTYEQYF. The CDR3 DNA is TGTGCCAGCAGCAGCAGGGGAACCTACGAGCAGTACTTC.

The genes are TRBV7-9 and TRBJ2-1; TRBD2 aligns across 12 bases. This CDR3 comprises 15 residues. Trimming cost V 5 bases and J 9 bases; bases outside gene matches: 8. The germline V gene has CDR1 SEHNR and CDR2 FQNEAQ (reference sequence). This CDR3 reads CASSPLGLAGPEQFF. Here the CDR3 DNA reads TGTGCCAGCAGCCCCTTGGGACTAGCGGGCCCTGAGCAGTTCTTC.

This clone was found once. The chain recombines TRBV7-6 with TRBJ2-1; no definite D call. The length of the CDR3 is 14 residues. The V and J ends lost 5 bases and 7 bases respectively, with 15 bases between them. From germline, CDR1 is SGHVS and CDR2 FNYEAQ. The CDR3 DNA reads TGTGCCAGCAGCGTTGGGTTTACCGGGAATGAGCAGTTCTTC. Amino acid sequence: CASSVGFTGNEQFF. Combining the CDR3 with reference TRBV7-6 and TRBJ2-1 gives the whole variable domain GAGVSQSPRYKVTKRGQDVALRCDPISGHVSLYWYRQALGQGPEFLTYFNYEAQQDKSGLPNDRFSAERPEGSISTLTIQRTEQRDSAMYRCASSVGFTGNEQFFGPGTRLTVL.

The chain has TRBV2 and TRBJ2-1, with 11 bases that match TRBD2. Per the germline V gene, CDR1 is SNHLY and CDR2 is FYNNEI. The CDR3 has 15 residues. With V trimmed by 11 bases and J by 4 bases, 10 bases remained unmatched. CDR3 loop: CAVTPGLAVYNEQFF. The CDR3 DNA reads TGTGCCGTCACACCGGGACTAGCGGTTTACAATGAGCAGTTCTTC.

V and J are TRBV10-3 and TRBJ2-7; 9 bases map to TRBD2. CDR3 length equals 14 residues. The trim removed 2 bases at V and 6 bases at J, leaving 5 bases unmatched. CDR1 and CDR2 (germline): ENHRY, SYGVKD. The CDR3 DNA sequence: TGTGCCATCAGTGAGGTAGCGGGGGCGGGCGAGCAGTACTTC. As protein: CAISEVAGAGEQYF.

The chain joins TRBV6-1 to TRBJ1-5; D is perhaps TRBD1 (5 bases). The ends were cut back, 2 bases at V and 7 bases at J, with 9 bases in the middle. The CDR3 extends over 13 amino acids. Germline assignment: CDR1 MNHNS and CDR2 SASEGT. CDR3 loop: CASSERGFQPQHF. The DNA for the CDR3 is TGTGCCAGCAGTGAAAGGGGTTTCCAGCCCCAGCATTTT.

This rearrangement joins TRBV7-8 to TRBJ2-3, with D maybe TRBD2 (6 bases). The CDR3 length is 19 residues. Germline V gene sequence: CDR1 SGHVS, CDR2 FQNEAQ. V shed 5 bases and J shed 0 bases, with 24 bases lying between them. CDR3: CASSAWSGESPTSTDTQYF. The CDR3 DNA sequence: TGTGCCAGCAGCGCCTGGTCGGGGGAGAGCCCCACTAGCACAGATACGCAGTATTTT.

V usage is TRBV2 and J usage is TRBJ1-1; D gene unclear. Germline CDR1 and CDR2: SNHLY and FYNNEI. The CDR3 runs 14 residues. V shed 6 bases and J shed 5 bases, with 16 bases lying between them. CDR3 amino acids: CASSFMTRRTEAFF. The CDR3 DNA reads as TGTGCCAGCAGCTTCATGACCCGCAGGACTGAAGCTTTCTTT.

This chain connects TRBV7-9 to TRBJ2-5, with 8 nucleotides matching TRBD2. Germline V gene data show CDR1 as SEHNR and CDR2 as FQNEAQ (reference sequence). The length of the CDR3 is 16 residues. J lost 0 bases, V lost 5 bases, and 8 bases had no gene match. CDR3 in DNA: TGTGCCAGCAGCCCGGGTGTAGCGGGAAACCAAGAGACCCAGTACTTC. Encoded protein: CASSPGVAGNQETQYF.

This chain connects TRBV2 to TRBJ1-2, with 7 bases aligning to TRBD1. Germline V CDR1 and CDR2: SNHLY, FYNNEI. After removal of 10 bases from V and 4 bases from J, the junction contained 9 bases not matched to a gene. The CDR3 is made up of 13 amino acids. The CDR3 coding sequence is TGTGCCACCCGAGCAGGGGGGTTCTATGGCTACACCTTC. Translation gives CATRAGGFYGYTF.

The DNA of the CDR3 is TGTGCCAGCAGCGTAGACACGTTTGGGCAGTACTTC. Residues: CASSVDTFGQYF. The rearrangement uses TRBV5-6 and TRBJ2-7, with D unclear. There are 12 residues in the CDR3. CDR1 and CDR2 from the germline V gene are SGHDT and YYEEEE. V shed 4 bases and J shed 9 bases, with 14 bases lying between them.

The gene calls are TRBV5-1 and TRBJ2-2, with a possible D match to TRBD1 (5 bases). The CDR3 length is 16 residues. Germline assignment: CDR1 SGHRS and CDR2 YFSETQ. Trimming took 3 bases from V and 5 from J, leaving 17 bases between them. The CDR3 reads CASSSGRVARTGELFF. DNA for the CDR3: TGCGCCAGCAGCTCAGGCAGGGTCGCTCGGACCGGGGAGCTGTTTTTT.

The chain joins TRBV7-9 to TRBJ2-7, with unresolved D. This CDR3 has 13 amino acids. The germline V gene has CDR1 SEHNR and CDR2 FQNEAQ (reference sequence). Trimming pared 5 bases from V and 2 bases from J, leaving 10 bases between. In nucleotides, the CDR3 is TGTGCCAGCAGCCTCCTGGCCCCCTACGAGCAGTACTTC. Its translation is CASSLLAPYEQYF.

The chain recombines TRBV10-2 with TRBJ1-5; 9 nucleotides agree with TRBD1. After removal of 6 bases from V and 1 base from J, the junction contained 1 base not matched to a gene. Looked up from germline, CDR1 is WSHSY and CDR2 is SAAADI. The CDR3 is made up of 14 amino acids. Here the CDR3 reads CASRDRGSNQPQHF. The DNA of the CDR3 is TGCGCCAGCAGGGACAGGGGAAGCAATCAGCCCCAGCATTTT.

This chain joins TRBV19 and TRBJ2-7, with TRBD1 identical over 10 bases. CDR3 length equals 13 residues. With V trimmed by 5 bases and J by 13 bases, 11 bases remained unmatched. Germline V CDR1 and CDR2: LNHDA, SQIVND (reference sequence). CDR3 nucleotides: TGTGCCAGTAGTCCAATCGGCGGACAGGGGGAATACTTC. It translates to CASSPIGGQGEYF. Supplemented by reference TRBV19 and TRBJ2-7, the full variable domain reads DGGITQSPKYLFRKEGQNVTLSCEQNLNHDAMYWYRQDPGQGLRLIYYSQIVNDFQKGDIAEGYSVSREKKESFPLTVTSAQKNPTAFYLCASSPIGGQGEYFGPGTRLTVT.